This T cell receptor beta chain was captured by sequencing in a study of T cells in localized non-small cell lung cancer. Some clones are missing from TCRdb's copy, which holds only in-frame ones; the method was immunoSEQ multiplex PCR. The table has approximately 4,000 clones, around 28% seen once; the top ten hold about 12%. Whole-study findings and limits: T cell clonality was highest in uninvolved adjacent lung, above tumor. Because sequencing included only one region (of the tumor), heterogeneity remains possible.

CDR1 is SQVTM, CDR2 ANQGSEA, per germline. The CDR3 extends over 13 amino acids. V lost 5 bases to trimming and J lost 4 bases; unmatched junction nucleotides: 3. Remarks on this clone: Its specificity is unknown.

J is TRBJ1-3 and V is TRBV29-1, with 9 bases fitting TRBD1. The sequencing used lung tumor tissue, collected before any cancer treatment. The TCR sequence derives from a man aged 35 to 70 with stage II lung adenocarcinoma. The CDR3 nucleotides are TGCAGCGTTATCACAGGGGGCGGAAACACCATATATTTT. It is translated as CSVITGGGNTIYF.